This TCR beta chain was recorded in a study of T cell repertoires in cytomegalovirus infection. Study in general: Both CMV infection and a matching HLA type were indicated by public TCR beta signatures.

Each CDR3 protein gets one entry after TCRdb re-called the reads with MiXCR. The sample has about 600,000 distinct CDR3 sequences; 20% to 25% are singletons. The study, taken as a whole, reports: HLA-C-restricted CMV-specific TCR beta clonotypes prevailed in the ex vivo response. Summed public TCR beta family frequency identified CMV carriers bearing the relevant HLA.

Points on this clonotype: What it binds is not known.

The CDR3 consists of 14 residues. Trimming shortened V by 4 bases and J by 1 base, and 10 bases separated the two germline ends. Germline V gene sequence: CDR1 SQVTM, CDR2 ANQGSEA. Sequenced material: CD8+ T cells from PBMCs. The sequence was obtained from a human donor in good health (CMV status not recorded). Some clones in this sample may be carry-over from other donors' samples. The V gene is TRBV29-1, the J gene TRBJ2-2; possibly TRBD1 or TRBD2 for D (7 bases each). The CDR3 spells CSVAGGENTGELFF. CDR3 nucleotide sequence: TGCAGCGTTGCAGGGGGGGAGAACACCGGGGAGCTGTTTTTT.